A single sample gave rise to the 5 T cell receptor beta chains below, sequenced in a study of blood T cell repertoires in COVID-19. TCRdb's table, derived via immunoSEQ multiplex PCR, lists solely in-frame clones and lacks some. Altogether about 250,000 clones are present, around 81% being singletons, with the ten largest covering 4.4%. Sample: peripheral blood. The source is a man between 45 and 60 years old with active or convalescent COVID-19.

Only a few counts were recorded for this clone. CDR3 protein: CASSLGTGSGNTIYF. The CDR3 region has the DNA TGCGCCAGCAGCTTGGGGACAGGCTCTGGAAACACCATATATTTT. The V gene is TRBV5-1, the J gene TRBJ1-3; 7 bases match TRBD1. Per germline, CDR1 SGHRS and CDR2 YFSETQ. The CDR3 contains 15 residues. The V segment lost 0 bases and the J segment 0 bases; nucleotides outside the gene matches: 0.

The V gene is TRBV7-6, the J gene TRBJ2-3, with 12 bases matching TRBD2. CDR3 length equals 16 residues. Germline CDR1 and CDR2: SGHVS and FNYEAQ. V lost 5 bases, J lost 1 base, and 4 bases stayed unmatched. The CDR3 bases are TGTGCCAGCAGCCCTAGCGGGGGGGCGGGCACAGATACGCAGTATTTT. This translates into CASSPSGGAGTDTQYF.

This clone was seen more than once but under ten times. The CDR3 DNA is TGTGCCAGCAGCGTAAGCGGGGGTGGAAACACCATATATTTT. As protein: CASSVSGGGNTIYF. J is TRBJ1-3 and V is TRBV9, with D tentatively TRBD1 (5 bases). The CDR3 totals 14 residues. Trimming took off 1 base at V and 3 bases at J, with 8 bases between the two ends. Germline lookup yields CDR1 SGDLS and CDR2 YYNGEE. The full variable domain, its missing parts supplied by reference TRBV9 and TRBJ1-3, is DSGVTQTPKHLITATGQRVTLRCSPRSGDLSVYWYQQSLDQGLQFLIQYYNGEERAKGNILERFSAQQFPDLHSELNLSSLELGDSALYFCASSVSGGGNTIYFGEGSWLTVV.

The V gene is TRBV6-1, the J gene TRBJ1-1; D gene unclear. Germline V gene lookup returns CDR1 MNHNS and CDR2 SASEGT. The V end lost 1 base, the J end lost 10 bases, and 13 bases lay between the germline ends. The CDR3 is made up of 13 amino acids. DNA of the CDR3: TGTGCCAGCAGTGAAGATCTCCAGGTTGGAGCTTTCTTT. Amino acids: CASSEDLQVGAFF.

This clone was found once. The rearrangement joins TRBV9 to TRBJ2-7; 11 bases map to TRBD2. Per the germline V gene, CDR1 is SGDLS and CDR2 is YYNGEE. J gave up 2 bases and V 1 base, and 8 bases lay outside the gene matches. The CDR3 has 17 residues. CDR3 nucleotide sequence: TGTGCCAGCAGCGTACGGCTAGCGGGGGGCCTTCCCTACGAGCAGTACTTC. Its translation: CASSVRLAGGLPYEQYF.